There are a few counts of the clone carrying this TCR beta chain. The record originates from a study of identical twins. MiXCR, run by TCRdb on the 5' RACE reads, gives a single entry per CDR3 protein. Here the sample spans under 250,000 distinct CDR3 sequences, 6% to 8.5% being singletons. Germline V CDR1 and CDR2: LGHDT, YNNKEL (reference sequence). With 0 bases removed from V and 4 bases from J, the gap between germline ends came to 10 bases. The CDR3 is made up of 15 amino acids. In addition, the sample was reused for a study of yellow fever vaccine responses in identical twins.

Sequenced input: CD8+ T cells sorted from blood. The sequence was obtained from a woman between 18 and 29 years old in good health. The chain couples TRBV3-1 to TRBJ2-1; D unclear. The CDR3 sequence: CASSQDKLLYNEQFF. The DNA for the CDR3 is TGTGCCAGCAGCCAAGACAAACTTCTATACAATGAGCAGTTCTTC.